Listed here are 18 T cell receptor beta chains from one sample, sequenced in a study of CD8+ T cells in alopecia areata. The sequencing template was cDNA reverse transcribed from extracted RNA. The data were produced by immunoSEQ multiplex PCR, yet TCRdb's version contains in-frame clones alone and is incomplete. The repertoire has 90,000 to 120,000 clones, 65% to 85% of them found once; the top ten carry over 20%. Treatment described: oral pan-JAK inhibitor, 5-10 mg twice daily. This sample comprised CD8+ T cells sorted from blood, obtained at week 24, from a patient treated with tofacitinib. Receptors were obtained from a human donor with alopecia areata.

V is TRBV4-2 and J is TRBJ1-1; D call uncertain. Trimming left V 4 bases short and J 5 bases short, with 17 bases between. In germline, CDR1 is LGHNA, CDR2 YNFKEQ. CDR3 length equals 15 residues. In DNA form, the CDR3 reads TGTGCCAGCAGCCCCCAGCCTGACGGTGGGACTGAAGCTTTCTTT. This translates into CASSPQPDGGTEAFF.

This sequence joins TRBV4-3 and TRBJ1-6, with 7 bases that match TRBD1. Germline V CDR1 and CDR2: LGHNA, YSLEER. The CDR3 consists of 16 residues. The ends lost 2 bases at V and 6 bases at J; junction bases unmatched: 7. In DNA, the CDR3 is TGCGCCAGCAGCCAACAATCGACAGGGACTAATTCACCCCTCCACTTT. Protein sequence: CASSQQSTGTNSPLHF.

V usage is TRBV6-5 and J usage is TRBJ2-5; 9 positions agree with TRBD1. The V gene end was trimmed by 6 bases and the J gene end by 5 bases; junction bases not matched to a gene: 10. Germline V gives CDR1 MNHEY, CDR2 SVGAGI. CDR3 length: 15 amino acids. The CDR3 DNA follows: TGTGCCAGCAGCACCGGGACAGGGTTTTCGGAGACCCAGTACTTC. Its protein product is CASSTGTGFSETQYF.

This clone was counted a single time. This chain connects TRBV7-8 to TRBJ2-7; D possibly matches TRBD1 or TRBD2 (5 bases each). Trimming removed 1 base from V and 1 base from J, with 14 bases in between. The germline V gene has CDR1 SGHVS and CDR2 FQNEAQ. The CDR3 totals 16 residues. CDR3 bases: TGTGCCAGCAGCTTAGTTGGTGGGGGATCTTCCTACGAGCAGTACTTC. It specifies CASSLVGGGSSYEQYF.

This clone has more than one count but fewer than ten. V usage is TRBV13 and J usage is TRBJ2-7; 7 bases line up with TRBD2. This CDR3 comprises 16 residues. J gave up 3 bases and V 1 base, and 9 bases lay outside the gene matches. Germline lookup yields CDR1 PRHDT and CDR2 FYEKMQ (reference sequence). The CDR3 DNA sequence: TGTGCCAGCAGCTTAGACGGCGGGGGACCAGTCTACGAGCAGTACTTC. Translated, it gives CASSLDGGGPVYEQYF.

V and J are TRBV27 and TRBJ2-7; the match to TRBD1 covers 7 bases. Germline V gives CDR1 MNHEY, CDR2 SMNVEV (reference sequence). The length of the CDR3 is 13 residues. With 8 bases clipped from V and 11 bases from J, the junction kept 15 bases outside the gene matches. The CDR3 DNA is TGTGCCAGCTCCAGTGACAGGGAAGTTCAGGAGTACTTC. This encodes CASSSDREVQEYF.

On this clone itself: This specimen includes other DNA sequences encoding the same CDR3. The chain links TRBV6-5 to TRBJ1-1; D is undetermined. CDR3 length: 12 amino acids. Germline CDR1 MNHEY, CDR2 SVGAGI. V lost 0 bases and J lost 7, with 6 bases in between. The CDR3 sequence: CASSYSGSEAFF. The CDR3 DNA sequence: TGTGCCAGCAGTTACTCCGGCAGTGAAGCTTTCTTT.

This clone was counted only a few times. This sequence joins TRBV7-9 and TRBJ2-5; possibly TRBD2 for D (5 bases). There are 13 residues in the CDR3. Germline assignment: CDR1 SEHNR and CDR2 FQNEAQ (reference sequence). Trimming left V 5 bases short and J 5 bases short, with 12 bases between. In nucleotides, the CDR3 is TGTGCCAGCAGCCCCGGGGAATGGGAGACCCAGTACTTC. This codes for CASSPGEWETQYF.

This rearrangement joins TRBV19 to TRBJ2-3, with TRBD2 matching over 9 bases. The CDR3 runs 15 residues. Germline values: CDR1 LNHDA, CDR2 SQIVND (reference sequence). V shed 5 bases and J 2 bases; nucleotides not matched to a gene: 5. CDR3 nucleotide sequence: TGTGCCAGTAGTTGGGCGGGGGGGATCACAGATACGCAGTATTTT. It encodes CASSWAGGITDTQYF.

In its sample, this clone was seen a few times. This rearrangement joins TRBV23-1 to TRBJ2-7; 8 bases match TRBD1. TRBV23-1 is sorted into the ORF group, with uncertain function. J was trimmed by 0 bases and V by 9 bases; bases with no gene match: 13. CDR3 size: 16 residues. The CDR3 DNA is TGCGCCAGTCCATTCCCGGGACAGGAGCTCTCCTACGAGCAGTACTTC. This gives the protein CASPFPGQELSYEQYF.

This chain uses TRBV7-9 with TRBJ2-3; unclear D gene. Germline loops: CDR1 SEHNR, CDR2 FQNEAQ (reference sequence). The CDR3 is 12 amino acids. V lost 1 base and J 4 bases, leaving 3 bases between the germline ends. CDR3 loop: CASSLVADTQYF. The DNA for the CDR3 is TGTGCCAGCAGCTTAGTTGCAGATACGCAGTATTTT.

This rearrangement joins TRBV13 to TRBJ2-3; possible D gene TRBD2, 5 bases. V was clipped by 2 bases and J by 0 bases, with 6 bases between them. CDR3 length: 14 amino acids. The germline CDR1 and CDR2 sequences are PRHDT and FYEKMQ (reference sequence). The CDR3 nucleotides are TGTGCCAGCAGCTTAAAGCGGAGCACAGATACGCAGTATTTT. Translation: CASSLKRSTDTQYF.

This chain links TRBV25-1 with TRBJ2-5, with D hard to call. Trimming removed 3 bases from V and 5 bases from J, with 13 bases in between. CDR3 size: 14 residues. The germline CDR1 and CDR2 sequences are MGHDK and SYGVNS. CDR3 coding DNA: TGTGCCAGCAGTGATTCAAGGGTCCGGGAGACCCAGTACTTC. Translated: CASSDSRVRETQYF.

The DNA of the CDR3 is TGTGCCAGCAGCGTTGTTGATACGCAGTATTTT. It encodes CASSVVDTQYF. This sequence joins TRBV13 and TRBJ2-3; D not resolved. Germline values: CDR1 PRHDT, CDR2 FYEKMQ (reference sequence). This CDR3 region has 11 residues. V lost 5 bases, J lost 6 bases, and 6 bases lay in between. The complete variable domain, with remaining parts taken from reference TRBV13 and TRBJ2-3, reads AAGVIQSPRHLIKEKRETATLKCYPIPRHDTVYWYQQGPGQDPQFLISFYEKMQSDKGSIPDRFSAQQFSDYHSELNMSSLELGDSALYFCASSVVDTQYFGPGTRLTVL.

V usage is TRBV7-2 and J usage is TRBJ2-1; maybe TRBD1 (6 bases). The germline gives CDR1 SGHTA, CDR2 FQGNSA. V lost 5 bases to trimming and J lost 5 bases, with 16 bases between them. The CDR3 sequence is 15 residues long. The CDR3: CASSPIGTLDNEQFF. The CDR3 region has the DNA TGTGCCAGCAGCCCGATAGGGACACTTGACAATGAGCAGTTCTTC.

This chain joins TRBV27 and TRBJ1-1; no clear D. CDR1 is MNHEY, CDR2 SMNVEV, per germline (reference sequence). Trimming stripped 8 bases from V and 6 bases from J, with 16 bases between. The CDR3 has 13 amino acids. The CDR3 bases are TGTGCCAGCGTCTCCCCGTGGACGGCTGAAGCTTTCTTT. Amino acid sequence: CASVSPWTAEAFF.

The chain carries TRBV13 and TRBJ2-3; weak D call: TRBD2 (7 bases). CDR1 and CDR2 from the germline V gene are PRHDT and FYEKMQ (reference sequence). Deletions cut 4 bases from V and 3 bases from J, with 14 bases between. CDR3 size: 15 residues. CDR3 bases: TGTGCCAGCAGCTCCCAAGGGGGAGGGACAGATACGCAGTATTTT. Protein: CASSSQGGGTDTQYF.

V is TRBV25-1 and J is TRBJ1-5, with D tentatively TRBD1 (6 bases). Deletions cut 7 bases from V and 2 bases from J, with 12 bases between. This CDR3 comprises 14 residues. Germline V gives CDR1 MGHDK, CDR2 SYGVNS. CDR3: CASTNNRGNQPQHF. CDR3 DNA: TGTGCCAGCACTAATAACAGGGGCAATCAGCCCCAGCATTTT.